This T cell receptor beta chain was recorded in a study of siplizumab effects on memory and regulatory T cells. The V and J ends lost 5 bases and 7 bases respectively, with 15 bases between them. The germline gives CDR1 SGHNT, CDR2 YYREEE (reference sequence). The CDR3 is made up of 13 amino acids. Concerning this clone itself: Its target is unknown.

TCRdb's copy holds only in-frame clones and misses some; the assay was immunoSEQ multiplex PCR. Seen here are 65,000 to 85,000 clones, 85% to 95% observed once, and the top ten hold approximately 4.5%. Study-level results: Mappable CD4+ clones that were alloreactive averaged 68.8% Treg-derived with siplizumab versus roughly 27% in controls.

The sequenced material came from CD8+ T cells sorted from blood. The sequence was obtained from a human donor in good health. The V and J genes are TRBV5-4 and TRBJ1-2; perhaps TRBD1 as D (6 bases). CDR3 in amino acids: CASRPGTSGGYTF. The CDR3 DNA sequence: TGTGCCAGCAGACCTGGGACAAGCGGTGGCTACACCTTC. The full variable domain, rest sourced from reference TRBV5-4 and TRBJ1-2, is ETGVTQSPTHLIKTRGQQVTLRCSSQSGHNTVSWYQQALGQGPQFIFQYYREEENGRGNFPPRFSGLQFPNYSSELNVNALELDDSALYLCASRPGTSGGYTFGSGTRLTVV.